This TCR beta chain was identified during a study of post-analysis software for immune sequencing data. On the study more broadly: Several disease courses (relapsing-remitting, secondary progressive and progressive-relapsing) of multiple sclerosis were included.

Unique molecular identifiers were built into the TCR beta cDNA libraries. The T cell input of roughly 0.9 to 10 million gave a few hundred thousand cDNA molecules. TCRdb processed the PCR reads anew with MiXCR; each CDR3 protein has one entry. The sample contains 350,000 to 500,000 distinct CDR3 sequences, approximately 39% of which appear only once. Study-wide results and caveats: Those samples that were prepared in the same batch co-clustered strongly by F measure. A significant reduction in normalized Chao1 diversity was observed in multiple sclerosis patients versus controls.

This clonotype has just a few counts. Its specificity is not known. This receptor was identified in a girl between 2 and 10 years old with multiple sclerosis. The material sequenced was blood.

CDR3 amino acids: CASRTEQSGYTF. The DNA of the CDR3 is TGCGCCAGCAGGACGGAGCAATCTGGCTACACCTTC. This chain uses TRBV4-1 with TRBJ1-2; D is undetermined. The length of the CDR3 is 12 residues. CDR1 is MGHRA, CDR2 YSYEKL, per germline. Trimming took 6 bases from V and 7 from J, leaving 12 bases between them.